The T cell receptor beta chain described here comes from a study of blood T cell repertoires in COVID-19. Study in general: COVID-19 samples collected from the United States, Italy and Spain covered acute and convalescent phases. The analysed material was cDNA or gDNA that came from T cells, B-cell-depleted T cells, or PBMCs.

Germline values: CDR1 MNHNS, CDR2 SASEGT. The CDR3 covers 15 residues. V lost 0 bases, J lost 4 bases, and 4 bases stayed unmatched. As handled by the study authors: The authors estimated nucleated cell counts from reference gene primer amplification. Method: immunoSEQ multiplex PCR; TCRdb's copy keeps in-frame clones and lacks some. V, J and clone size derive from that table, while D and trimming were established from the DNA sequence. The sample yields about 97,000 clones, approximately 92% seen once. The sequence was collected from a man aged 45-65 years with active COVID-19. The chain employs TRBV6-1 and TRBJ1-1; TRBD1 matches 8 bases. Sequenced: peripheral blood. CDR3: CASSEATGVGTEAFF. The CDR3 bases are TGTGCCAGCAGTGAAGCGACAGGGGTTGGCACTGAAGCTTTCTTT.